This is a list of T cell receptor beta chains from one sample in a study of T cells in Graves' hyperthyroidism and ophthalmopathy. From the multiplex PCR reads, TCRdb called clonotypes with MiXCR, one entry per CDR3 protein. The sample lists some 510,000 distinct CDR3 sequences, 20% to 25% occurring once. Sequencing used blood. These receptors came from a man between 18 and 35 years old with Graves' hyperthyroidism. Both conserved end residues are part of each CDR3. A D gene is named only where the DNA matches it firmly. A clone size is listed for some rows: how often the clone was seen (once, few, many), or a class if it is expanded.

TRBV14	TRBD2	many	TRBJ2-5	TGTGCCAGCAGCACACAGATTCGCCGGGACTATAAGGAGACCCAGTACTTC	CASSTQIRRDYKETQYF
TRBV11-2	.	.	TRBJ2-7	TGTGCCAGCAGAGGGGACACCCACTACGAGCAGTACTTC	CASRGDTHYEQYF
TRBV12-3/TRBV12-4	TRBD1	many	TRBJ2-7	TGTGCCAGCAGTTCGACTGCCGGGACAGGGAGGAAGCAGTACTTC	CASSSTAGTGRKQYF
TRBV12-3/TRBV12-4	TRBD1	many	TRBJ1-1	TGTGCCACCTCGGGACAGGACCAGAACACTGAAGCTTTCTTT	CATSGQDQNTEAFF
TRBV12-3/TRBV12-4	.	.	TRBJ2-2	TGCGCCAGCAGTTCCCGGGTGAAGGGCACCGGGGAGCTGTTTTTT	CASSSRVKGTGELFF
TRBV5-1	TRBD1	.	TRBJ2-2	TGCGCCAGCAGCCCGGGACAGTTGACCCGGGAGCTGTTTTTT	CASSPGQLTRELFF
TRBV18	.	many	TRBJ1-3	TGTGCCAGCTCACCGCCAAGTACGGGAAACACCATATATTTT	CASSPPSTGNTIYF
TRBV9	.	few	TRBJ2-7	TGTGCCAGCGGAAGGCATAGCAACGAGCAGTACTTC	CASGRHSNEQYF
TRBV7-9	.	few	TRBJ2-5	TGTGCCATCAGACGCATTGAGGAGACCCAGTACTTC	CAIRRIEETQYF
TRBV6-2/TRBV6-3	TRBD1	many	TRBJ2-7	TGTGCCAGCAGTCAGGGACAGTACGAGCAGTACTTC	CASSQGQYEQYF
TRBV7-9	.	many	TRBJ1-1	TGTGCCAGCAGCTTAGGGGCTGGGCGGGAAGCTTTCTTT	CASSLGAGREAFF
TRBV24-1	.	.	TRBJ1-5	TGTGCCACCAGTGAAGGTCCTCAGCCCCAGCATTTT	CATSEGPQPQHF
TRBV6-5	.	.	TRBJ2-5	TGTGCCATCAGTTACTCTGGCAGCCAAGAGACCCAGTACTTC	CAISYSGSQETQYF
TRBV27	.	many	TRBJ1-5	TGTGCCATCGGGACCGCTAATCAGCCCCAGCATTTT	CAIGTANQPQHF
TRBV12-3/TRBV12-4	TRBD1	many	TRBJ1-2	TGTGCCAGCACCACTTTGGGACAGGGGGTCTACTATGGCTACACCTTC	CASTTLGQGVYYGYTF
TRBV27	.	.	TRBJ2-6	TGTGCCAGCAGTTTAGGCGCAACAAACATCTCTGGGGCCAACGTCCTGACTTTC	CASSLGATNISGANVLTF
TRBV20-1	.	few	TRBJ1-1	TGCAGTGCTAGAGCGACCGAGATGAACACTGATGCTTTCTTT	CSARATEMNTDAFF
TRBV6-5	.	.	TRBJ1-5	TGTGCCAGCAGTTATTCAGGGGTGATTCAGCCCCAGCATTTT	CASSYSGVIQPQHF
TRBV30	TRBD2	.	TRBJ2-5	TGTGCCTGGAGTGCGGGCAGCGGGGGTTCACAAGAGACCCAGTACTTC	CAWSAGSGGSQETQYF
TRBV5-1	.	.	TRBJ1-5	TGCGCCAGCAGCTTGGCAGGGGTCGGACAGCCCCAGCATTTT	CASSLAGVGQPQHF
TRBV30	.	.	TRBJ2-4	TGTGCCTGGGCCCTTGGGGGGCAAGACATTCAGTACTTC	CAWALGGQDIQYF
TRBV28	TRBD1	.	TRBJ1-5	TGTGCCAGCCTTTTGACAGGGGGCAATCAGCCCCAGCATTTT	CASLLTGGNQPQHF
TRBV5-1	.	few	TRBJ2-5	TGCGCCAGCACCACTTCGGCCCGGGGAGAGACCCAGTACTTC	CASTTSARGETQYF
TRBV5-6	TRBD1	many	TRBJ1-1	TGTGCCAGCAGCTTAGAGGGGGCCGAGGTCACTGAAGCTTTCTTT	CASSLEGAEVTEAFF
TRBV20-1	TRBD2	many	TRBJ2-7	TGCAGTGCTAGCGGGGGGGCTGGGTACGAGCAGTACTTC	CSASGGAGYEQYF
TRBV30	.	few	TRBJ1-1	TGTGCCTGGAGAATGTACAGTGGGGGCGACGCTTTCTTT	CAWRMYSGGDAFF
TRBV6-2/TRBV6-3	TRBD1	many	TRBJ1-2	TGTGCCAGCAGTTCCCCGGGACAGGGGTTGAGCGGCTACACCTTC	CASSSPGQGLSGYTF
TRBV2	TRBD2	few	TRBJ2-7	TGTGCCAGCAATCCTAGCGGGTCCTACGAGCAGTACTTC	CASNPSGSYEQYF
TRBV19	.	many	TRBJ1-1	TGTGCCAGTAGTATTGGGTCAGGCGCACGGGCTTTCTTT	CASSIGSGARAFF
TRBV6-4	TRBD2	many	TRBJ2-2	TGTGCCAGCAAACCTAGCGGGGTGAACACCGGGGAGCTGTTTTTT	CASKPSGVNTGELFF
TRBV2	.	many	TRBJ1-5	TGTGCCAGCAGTCCCGGGGGGGGCGCTGGGCAGCCCCAGCATTTT	CASSPGGGAGQPQHF
TRBV7-8	.	.	TRBJ2-6	TGTGCCAGCAGCTTATTGGGGGGCGGGGTTGGGGCCAACGTCCTGACTTTC	CASSLLGGGVGANVLTF
TRBV2	.	many	TRBJ2-7	TGTGCCAGCAGTGAACAGGGTCAGGACTACGAGCAGTACTTC	CASSEQGQDYEQYF
TRBV19	.	few	TRBJ1-5	TGTGCCAGTAGTATAACCGGGGGCGAAGATAGCAATCAGCCCCAGCATTTT	CASSITGGEDSNQPQHF
TRBV19	.	many	TRBJ1-1	TGTGCCAGTAGTACTGGATGGACTAACACTGAAGCTTTCTTT	CASSTGWTNTEAFF
TRBV7-6	TRBD1	many	TRBJ2-7	TGTGCCAGCAGCTCCGGCGGGACAGGGGTTTCAACCTACGAGCAGTACTTC	CASSSGGTGVSTYEQYF
TRBV4-1	.	many	TRBJ2-2	TGCGCCAGCAGCCCAGGGGAGCAAAACACCGGGGAGCTGTTTTTT	CASSPGEQNTGELFF
TRBV5-1	TRBD1	.	TRBJ2-2	TGCGCCAGCAGCTTGTTCGGACAGGCGAACACCGGGGAGCTGTTTTTT	CASSLFGQANTGELFF
TRBV12-3/TRBV12-4	TRBD1	.	TRBJ2-7	TGTGCCAGCAGTCTGTCGACAGGGACCGAGCAGTACTTC	CASSLSTGTEQYF
TRBV6-5	TRBD1	many	TRBJ1-2	TGTGCCAGCAGTTACGGGGGACAGGGCTATGGCTACACCTTC	CASSYGGQGYGYTF
TRBV12-3/TRBV12-4	.	many	TRBJ1-1	TGTGCCAGCAGTTTAGGGAGCCGATCGGTAGCTTTCTTT	CASSLGSRSVAFF
TRBV5-6	.	many	TRBJ1-1	TGTGCCAGCAGCTTAGGCTGGATAGGGCACACTGAAGCTTTCTTT	CASSLGWIGHTEAFF
TRBV7-8	TRBD2	.	TRBJ2-2	TGTGCCAGCAGCTTAGTGGAGCGGGGGCCAACGAACACCGGGGAGCTGTTTTTT	CASSLVERGPTNTGELFF
TRBV30	.	.	TRBJ1-5	TGTGCCTGGAGTCGAATCCGAGGTTACAGCAATCAGCCCCAGCATTTT	CAWSRIRGYSNQPQHF
TRBV11-1	TRBD1	.	TRBJ2-7	TGTGCCAGCAGCGCGGAGACAGGGACCTACGAGCAGTACTTC	CASSAETGTYEQYF
TRBV28	.	many	TRBJ2-5	TGTGCCAGCAGTTTGGTGGGGGGCAAGACCCAGTACTTC	CASSLVGGKTQYF
TRBV9	.	many	TRBJ2-2	TGTGCCAGCAGCGCCTACGGGGGGGAGCTGTTTTTT	CASSAYGGELFF
TRBV5-1	.	many	TRBJ1-2	TGCGCCAGCAGCTTGGACCAGGGGAGAGGCTACACCTTC	CASSLDQGRGYTF
TRBV7-8	.	.	TRBJ1-5	TGTGCCAGCAGTTCCACAGAGAATCAGCCCCAGCATTTT	CASSSTENQPQHF
TRBV27	.	.	TRBJ1-1	TGTGCCAGCAGTTTAGAGTACAAAAGGGTCACTGAAGCTTTCTTT	CASSLEYKRVTEAFF
TRBV15	.	many	TRBJ2-6	TGTGCCACCAGCAGAGAGCGGGGATCTGGGGCCAACGTCCTGACTTTC	CATSRERGSGANVLTF
TRBV5-1	TRBD1	many	TRBJ1-1	TGCGCCAGCAGCTTGGCCGGACAGGGGTGGACTGAAGCTTTCTTT	CASSLAGQGWTEAFF
TRBV30	.	many	TRBJ2-7	TGTGCCTGGAGTTCTGGAGAGCAGTACTTC	CAWSSGEQYF
TRBV20-1	.	few	TRBJ2-7	TGCAGTGCTAGATGGGGGCGCGGGAACGAGCAGTACTTC	CSARWGRGNEQYF
TRBV28	.	.	TRBJ1-2	TGTGCCAGCAGTGGAGGAGTTCCTAACTATGGCTACACCTTC	CASSGGVPNYGYTF